These 13 T cell receptor beta chains were sequenced from one sample in a study of vaccination and CD4 T cells after COVID-19. Antigens for these TCRs are unknown. Oncomine TCR Beta short-read sequencing was applied to DNA from cultured CD4+ T cells. TCRdb used MiXCR to reprocess the PCR reads, holding one entry per CDR3 protein. Of about 19,000 distinct CDR3 sequences listed, about 39% were seen once; the top ten hold roughly 7%. Treatment specified: approximately nine-day PBMC culture with coronavirus spike peptide pools or control peptides (ViraFEST assay). Sample: CD4+ T cells from blood, cultured in vitro, taken after SARS-CoV-2 vaccination. The receptors originated from a human donor who had recovered from COVID-19.

This chain joins TRBV12-3 or TRBV12-4 and TRBJ2-5; D is uncertain. The CDR3 spans 11 residues. V was cut by 2 bases and J by 3 bases, with 1 base left in between. Here the CDR3 DNA reads TGTGCCAGCAGTTTAAAAGAGACCCAGTACTTC. Its protein is CASSLKETQYF.

The rearrangement links TRBV7-9 to TRBJ2-7; 8 bases map to TRBD2. Germline CDR1 SEHNR, CDR2 FQNEAQ (reference sequence). The CDR3 spans 13 residues. The V and J ends lost 7 bases and 3 bases, in that order; junction bases with no gene match: 5. The CDR3 is CASNSAGGYEQYF. The CDR3 nucleotides are TGTGCCAGCAACAGCGCGGGAGGCTACGAGCAGTACTTC.

V is TRBV7-9 and J is TRBJ1-1, with D maybe TRBD1 (5 bases). The CDR3 loop spans 14 amino acids. V lost 5 bases and J lost 1, with 11 bases in between. In germline, CDR1 is SEHNR, CDR2 FQNEAQ (reference sequence). The DNA for the CDR3 is TGTGCCAGCAGCCCACTGGGACGGAACACTGAAGCTTTCTTT. Its translation is CASSPLGRNTEAFF.

The rearrangement joins TRBV7-2 to TRBJ2-1; 7 bases agree with TRBD1. The germline V gene has CDR1 SGHTA and CDR2 FQGNSA. This CDR3 has 17 residues. After removal of 6 bases from V and 2 bases from J, the junction contained 13 bases not matched to a gene. This CDR3 is CASSPNPQQGPYNEQFF. The CDR3 DNA sequence: TGTGCCAGCAGTCCAAACCCGCAACAGGGGCCCTACAATGAGCAGTTCTTC.

The chain employs TRBV21-1 and TRBJ2-6; the table calls TRBD1, which could not be checked here. TRBV21-1 is a documented pseudogene. This CDR3 has 18 residues. CDR3 nucleotide sequence: TGTGCCAGCAGCAAACCGGGCTGCCAGGCTTCTGGGGCCAACGTCCTGACTTTC. Translating gives CASSKPGCQASGANVLTF.

This clonotype was observed a few times. V is TRBV27 and J is TRBJ1-6; D is possibly TRBD1 (5 bases). Germline V lookup: CDR1 MNHEY, CDR2 SMNVEV (reference sequence). This CDR3 comprises 15 residues. Between the trimmed V and J ends, which lost 8 bases and 10 bases, there was a span of 21 bases. The DNA for the CDR3 is TGTGCCAGCGCCTGGAAGCAGGGAGGAGAATCACCCCTCCACTTT. Protein: CASAWKQGGESPLHF.

This rearrangement joins TRBV20-1 to TRBJ1-1, with a tentative D call TRBD1 (5 bases). The V end was cut by 3 bases, the J end by 5 bases, with 13 bases between. The germline gives CDR1 DFQATT, CDR2 SNEGSKA (reference sequence). This CDR3 region has 13 residues. In nucleotides, the CDR3 is TGCAGTGCTAGCCACCGGGGCCGGACTGAAGCTTTCTTT. It is translated as CSASHRGRTEAFF.

Only a few counts were recorded for this clonotype. The J gene is TRBJ1-2, the V gene TRBV20-1; D may be TRBD1 (5 bases). V was trimmed by 0 bases and J by 8 bases, leaving 7 bases between them. This CDR3 region has 11 residues. Per germline, CDR1 DFQATT and CDR2 SNEGSKA (reference sequence). The CDR3 DNA sequence: TGCAGTGCTAGAGAGGGGGTAGGCTACACCTTC. Translation gives CSAREGVGYTF.

V is TRBV2 and J is TRBJ1-2, with TRBD1 matching 12 bases. Germline V lookup: CDR1 SNHLY, CDR2 FYNNEI. V trimming: 8 bases; J trimming: 8 bases; junction bases outside the gene matches: 3. The CDR3 extends over 12 amino acids. CDR3 sequence reads: CASRDRGQGYTF. In nucleotides, the CDR3 is TGTGCCAGCCGGGACAGGGGGCAAGGCTACACCTTC.

V gene TRBV6-1 combines with J gene TRBJ1-2, with 7 bases that match TRBD1. The V gene end was trimmed by 6 bases and the J gene end by 3 bases; junction bases not matched to a gene: 4. The germline gives CDR1 MNHNS, CDR2 SASEGT. The CDR3 totals 13 residues. The CDR3 region has the DNA TGTGCCAGCAGACAGGGGAAGGACTATGGCTACACCTTC. Its protein product is CASRQGKDYGYTF.

This clonotype was recorded a few times. The chain links TRBV7-3 to TRBJ1-2, with a weak D call TRBD1 (6 bases). The CDR3 extends over 14 amino acids. V was cut by 5 bases and J by 4 bases, with 14 bases left in between. From germline, CDR1 is SGHTA and CDR2 FQGTGA. This chain's CDR3 is CASSPGRGAYGYTF. CDR3 in DNA: TGTGCCAGCAGCCCCGGCAGGGGCGCCTATGGCTACACCTTC.

This chain uses TRBV5-6 with TRBJ1-5; possibly TRBD1 for D (5 bases). The V end was cut by 2 bases, the J end by 5 bases, with 11 bases between. The V gene's germline CDR1 is SGHDT and CDR2 YYEEEE. This CDR3 has 14 amino acids. The CDR3 DNA sequence: TGTGCCAGCAGCTTACAGGCCCCCCATCAGCCCCAGCATTTT. Its protein product is CASSLQAPHQPQHF.

This clonotype was counted a few times. V and J are TRBV27 and TRBJ2-3; no definite D call. The V end lost 5 bases, the J end lost 1 base, and 13 bases lay between the germline ends. Germline CDR1 MNHEY, CDR2 SMNVEV (reference sequence). CDR3 size: 15 residues. The CDR3 nucleotides read TGTGCCAGCAGTCCCCCCCTTATCGGCACAGATACGCAGTATTTT. Translating gives CASSPPLIGTDTQYF.